The entry below describes one T cell receptor (beta chain). The data were taken from a study of blood T cell repertoires in COVID-19. This CDR3 comprises 15 residues. The ends lost 5 bases at V and 5 bases at J; junction bases unmatched: 7. CDR1 and CDR2 (germline): LGHDT, YNNKEL (reference sequence). Sequenced by immunoSEQ multiplex PCR; TCRdb stores in-frame clones only, minus some. Here the sample spans some 250,000 clones, 70% to 90% being singletons. The chain combines TRBV3-1 (or the pseudogene TRBV3-2) with TRBJ2-2; TRBD2 matches 8 bases. The clonotype was recovered from a woman in her 50s who had recovered from COVID-19. The sequencing sample was made of PBMCs or T cells enriched from blood (not recorded which). The CDR3 sequence: CASSYREGITGELFF. In DNA, the CDR3 is TGTGCCAGCAGCTATCGGGAGGGTATTACCGGGGAGCTGTTTTTT.